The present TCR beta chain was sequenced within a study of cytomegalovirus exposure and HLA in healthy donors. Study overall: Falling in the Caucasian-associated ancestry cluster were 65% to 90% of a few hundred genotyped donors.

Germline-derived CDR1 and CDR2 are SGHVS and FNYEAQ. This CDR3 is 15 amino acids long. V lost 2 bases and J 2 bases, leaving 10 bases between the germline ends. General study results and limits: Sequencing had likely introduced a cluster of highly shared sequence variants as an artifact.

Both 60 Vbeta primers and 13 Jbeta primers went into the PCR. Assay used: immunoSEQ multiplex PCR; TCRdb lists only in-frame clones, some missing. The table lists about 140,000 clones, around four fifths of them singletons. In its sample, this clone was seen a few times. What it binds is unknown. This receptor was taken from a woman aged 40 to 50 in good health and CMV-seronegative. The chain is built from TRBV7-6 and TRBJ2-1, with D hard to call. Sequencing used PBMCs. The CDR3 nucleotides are TGTGCCAGCAGCTTATTTGGCGGAACCTACAATGAGCAGTTCTTC. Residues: CASSLFGGTYNEQFF.